The sequence of this T cell receptor beta chain was determined in a study of T cell responses to AZD1222 COVID-19 vaccine. Some clones are missing from TCRdb's copy, which holds only in-frame ones; the method was immunoSEQ multiplex PCR. This repertoire shows approximately 140,000 clones, around 95% found once; its top ten account for roughly 1.3%. This CDR3 is built from 16 residues. CDR1 and CDR2 from the germline V gene are SGHRS and YFSETQ. V was pared by 2 bases and J by 4 bases, with 18 bases between. This clonotype was obtained from an adult in good health. This chain links TRBV5-1 with TRBJ1-2; maybe TRBD1 (5 bases). The sequenced sample was peripheral blood, obtained on day 0 of AZD1222 vaccination. Written as DNA, the CDR3 is TGCGCCAGCAGCTTAGGTGGGACCAGCCCATTCTATGGCTACACCTTC. Translated, it gives CASSLGGTSPFYGYTF.